This TCR beta chain was observed in a study of T cells in Graves' hyperthyroidism and ophthalmopathy. Overall study: Peripheral blood sampling occurred at initial diagnosis, before any treatment.

This clonotype came up many times. What it binds is unknown. TCR beta CDR3 sequences were amplified from RNA transcripts. HTBI primers were the set used in a first-round RT-PCR of the TCR CDR3. TCRdb re-called the multiplex PCR reads through MiXCR, storing one row per CDR3 protein. This sample yields about 400,000 distinct CDR3 sequences, of which approximately 15% are seen a single time; approximately 14% belongs to the top ten. General study findings and limits: A model of 13 V-J pairs discriminated ophthalmopathy from stable hyperthyroidism.

Hyperthyroidism, newly diagnosed and lasting under 2 months, affected patients aged 18 to 65. Clinical symptoms, serum thyroxine and TRAb, thyroid ultrasound and orbital computed tomography were used for the diagnoses. Sequencing was performed on blood. This clonotype was obtained from a woman between 18 and 29 years old with Graves' hyperthyroidism.

The DNA of the CDR3 is TGTGCCAGCAGAAAACACACAACAGGGGGAAGCCAGCCCCAGCATTTT. Residues: CASRKHTTGGSQPQHF. V is TRBV2 and J is TRBJ1-5, with TRBD1 matching 8 bases. This CDR3 is built from 16 residues. CDR1 and CDR2 from the germline V gene are SNHLY and FYNNEI. V lost 6 bases to trimming and J lost 7 bases; unmatched junction nucleotides: 14.